This T cell receptor beta chain was documented in a study of CD8+CD57+ T cells in acquired aplastic anemia. Profiling of TCR beta VDJ combinations and CDR3 sequences used genomic DNA as template. TCRdb re-derived calls from the reads in MiXCR, one entry per CDR3 protein. The sample has some 170,000 distinct CDR3 sequences, just under 45% seen once. The sequence derives from a human donor in good health. The sample taken for sequencing was sorted CD4+, CD8+, or CD8+CD57+ T cells (not recorded which) from PBMCs.

The DNA of the CDR3 is TGTGCCATCCAAGGGGACGATGAGCAGTTCTTC. Translating it yields CAIQGDDEQFF. The chain combines TRBV10-3 with TRBJ2-1; D may correspond to TRBD1 or TRBD2 (5 bases each). This CDR3 has 11 amino acids. V was pared by 8 bases and J by 8 bases, with 10 bases between. The germline CDR1 and CDR2 sequences are ENHRY and SYGVKD.